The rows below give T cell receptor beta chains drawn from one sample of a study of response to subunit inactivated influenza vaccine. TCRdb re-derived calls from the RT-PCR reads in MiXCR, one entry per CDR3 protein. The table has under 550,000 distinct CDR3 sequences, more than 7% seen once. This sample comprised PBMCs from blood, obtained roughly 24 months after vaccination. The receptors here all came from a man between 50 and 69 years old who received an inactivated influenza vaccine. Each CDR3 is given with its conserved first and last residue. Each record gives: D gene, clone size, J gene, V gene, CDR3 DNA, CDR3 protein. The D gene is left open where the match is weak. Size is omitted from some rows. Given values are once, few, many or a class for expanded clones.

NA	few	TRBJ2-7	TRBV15	TGTGCCACCAGCAGAGAAGGCAGGTGGTCCTACGAGCAGTACTTC	CATSREGRWSYEQYF
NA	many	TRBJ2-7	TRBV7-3	TGTGCCAGCAGCGAAACGGGACTCTCCTACGAGCAGTACTTC	CASSETGLSYEQYF
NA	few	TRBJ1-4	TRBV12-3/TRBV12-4	TGTGCCAGTTCCGGATGGGAGGCGGATGAAAAACTGTTTTTT	CASSGWEADEKLFF
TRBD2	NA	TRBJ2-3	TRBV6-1	TGTGCCAGCAGACTTCTAGCGGGAGGTTTATCAGATACGCAGTATTTT	CASRLLAGGLSDTQYF
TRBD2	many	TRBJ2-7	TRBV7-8	TGTGCCAGCAGCTGGGTAGCGGGGGGGGGCGAGCAGTACTTC	CASSWVAGGGEQYF
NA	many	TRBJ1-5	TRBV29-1	TGCAGCGTTGGAGGGGGGGACAATCAGCCCCAGCATTTT	CSVGGGDNQPQHF
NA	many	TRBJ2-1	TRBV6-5	TGTGCCAGCAGTTACTCGTCCTGGGAATTCAATGAGCAGTTCTTC	CASSYSSWEFNEQFF
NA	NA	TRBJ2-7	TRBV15	TGTGCCACCAGCACTCACTGGTCCACCGCTTACTCCTACGAGCAGTACTTC	CATSTHWSTAYSYEQYF
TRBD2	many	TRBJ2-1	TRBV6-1	TGTGCCAGCAGCCGATCTAGCGGGACGGGGAATGAGCAGTTCTTC	CASSRSSGTGNEQFF
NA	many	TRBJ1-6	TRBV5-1	TGCGCCAGCAGCTTGGGTACAGCCAATTCACCCCTCCACTTT	CASSLGTANSPLHF
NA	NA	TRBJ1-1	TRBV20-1	TGCAGTGCACCGGGACAACGGAACACTGAAGCTTTCTTT	CSAPGQRNTEAFF
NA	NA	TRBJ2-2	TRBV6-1	TGTGCCAGCAGACACAGGGTTACCGGGGAGCTGTTTTTT	CASRHRVTGELFF
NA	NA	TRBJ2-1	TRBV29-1	TGCAGCGTTGAAAGGGCCCAGGGACTTTACAATGAGCAGTTCTTC	CSVERAQGLYNEQFF
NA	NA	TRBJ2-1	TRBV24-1	TGTGCCACCAGTGAGTCTTGGAGAGGCGAGCAGTTCTTC	CATSESWRGEQFF
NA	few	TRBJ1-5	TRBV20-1	TGCAGTGCTAGAGGGGGGCCGAGCAATCAGCCCCAGCATTTT	CSARGGPSNQPQHF
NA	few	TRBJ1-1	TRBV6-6	TGTGCCAGCAGTCCCCCGAGGGCAGTTGAAGCTTTCTTT	CASSPPRAVEAFF
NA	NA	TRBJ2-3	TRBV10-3	TGTGCCATCAGTGAGTCGCGGGTTAGCACAGATACGCAGTATTTT	CAISESRVSTDTQYF
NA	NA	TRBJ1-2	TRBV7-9	TGTGCCAGCTTGATACAGGGAGAAACTGGCTACACCTTC	CASLIQGETGYTF
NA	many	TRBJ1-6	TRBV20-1	TGCAGTGCTAGCCCTCAGATGGGGAGGGCCCTCCACTTT	CSASPQMGRALHF
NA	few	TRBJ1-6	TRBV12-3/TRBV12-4	TGTGCCAGCAGAAACAGGGTGCGATCACCCCTCCACTTT	CASRNRVRSPLHF
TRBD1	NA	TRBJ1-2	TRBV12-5	TGTGCTAGTGGTTTGGTACGCGGGACAGGGCTCCAAGGCTACACCTTC	CASGLVRGTGLQGYTF
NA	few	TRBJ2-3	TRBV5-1	TGCGCCAGCAGCGAATACCTACTGGGTAGAACAGATACGCAGTATTTT	CASSEYLLGRTDTQYF
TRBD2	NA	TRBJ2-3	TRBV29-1	TGCAGCGTTAGCAGCGGGAGGAAGGATACGCAGTATTTT	CSVSSGRKDTQYF
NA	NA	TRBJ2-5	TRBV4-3	TGCGCCAGCAGCCAAGATTGGGTAGGGATGGGGGAGACCCAGTACTTC	CASSQDWVGMGETQYF
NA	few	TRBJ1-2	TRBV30	TGTGCCTGGAGTCCGGGGCGTAACTATGGCTACACCTTC	CAWSPGRNYGYTF